The TCR beta chain under discussion was sequenced for a study of T cells after yellow fever vaccination. In this sample, this clonotype turned up a few times. CDR3 length: 17 residues. With V trimmed by 0 bases and J by 5 bases, 13 bases remained unmatched. Germline lookup yields CDR1 LNHDA and CDR2 SQIVND (reference sequence). TCRdb ran MiXCR on the 5' RACE reads and lists one entry per CDR3 protein. The repertoire consists of 25,000 to 30,000 distinct CDR3 sequences, with about 5% occurring once and the leading ten covering about 38%. The sample was CD8+ T cells sorted from PBMCs, taken 10 days after the yellow fever booster vaccination. V and J are TRBV19 and TRBJ2-7, with TRBD2 matching 7 bases. This clonotype was obtained from a man aged 25-40 years who received the YFV17D yellow fever vaccine. CDR3 region: CASSIDRSAGAPHEQYF. The CDR3 DNA reads TGTGCCAGTAGTATAGACAGGTCGGCGGGAGCTCCCCACGAGCAGTACTTC.